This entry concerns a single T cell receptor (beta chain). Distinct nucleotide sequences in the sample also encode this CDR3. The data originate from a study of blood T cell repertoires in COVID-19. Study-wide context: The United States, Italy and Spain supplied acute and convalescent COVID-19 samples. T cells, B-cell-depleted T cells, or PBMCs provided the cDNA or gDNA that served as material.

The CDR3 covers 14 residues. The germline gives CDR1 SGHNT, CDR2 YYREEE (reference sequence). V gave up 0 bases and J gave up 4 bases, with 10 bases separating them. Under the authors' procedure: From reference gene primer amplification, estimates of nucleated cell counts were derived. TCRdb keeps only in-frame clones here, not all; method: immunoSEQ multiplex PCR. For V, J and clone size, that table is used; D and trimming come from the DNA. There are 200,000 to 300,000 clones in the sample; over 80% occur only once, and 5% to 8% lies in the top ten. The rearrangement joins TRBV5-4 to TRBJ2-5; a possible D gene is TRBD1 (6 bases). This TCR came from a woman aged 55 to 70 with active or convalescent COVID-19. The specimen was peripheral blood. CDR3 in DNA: TGTGCCAGCAGCTTGGCAGGGGCGGGAGAGACCCAGTACTTC. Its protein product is CASSLAGAGETQYF.